This TCR beta chain was identified in a study of T cell responses to AZD1222 COVID-19 vaccine listed by TCRdb under 2021. Broadly, across the study: A total of approximately 250 trial participants underwent TCR sequencing, of whom 207 had received two doses of AZD1222 and roughly 26 had received two doses of the MenACWY control vaccine. Trial participants were enrolled into age subgroups of 18-55, 56-69 and 70-plus years, which contained approximately 150, 30 and 60 TCR-sequenced participants, respectively. Summary of the overall study and its limitations: Participants were mostly white British, with more females than males. The authors suggested clonal diversity may have been underestimated. After two AZD1222 doses, spike-specific TCR breadth and depth were significantly higher than at day 0 and than in MenACWY recipients. Epitopes outside the regions mutated in the B.1.351 and B.1.1.7 variants were reportedly recognized by nearly half of the unique spike-specific TCRs. Only a handful of AZD1222 recipients were SARS-CoV-2 seropositive at baseline, limiting conclusions about previously exposed vaccinees. The 56-69-year group was small, and its depth increase did not reach significance, likely because of low power. Vaccine-associated CD4 TCRs spanned the whole spike protein, with dominant responses in regions 160-218 and 743-854. Because no day 14 peak-response samples were available, repertoires were characterized only after the peak T cell response.

The CDR3 holds 13 amino acids from the cysteine to the phenylalanine. Only the CDR3 DNA stays, 39 bases, in frame from base 1. After removal of 8 bases from V and 3 bases from J, the junction retains 2 bases not matched to a gene. CDR1 and CDR2, looked up from the germline V gene, are ENHRY and SYGVKD. The CDR3 regions of human TCRbeta chains were analyzed by immunosequencing. The authors' analysis ran thus. TCRs in the repertoires were matched against a reference library of SARS-CoV-2-specific TCRs that had been generated with the MIRA antigen-specificity platform. Breadth was defined as the fraction of unique TCRs that were SARS-CoV-2-associated, and depth was defined as the fraction of total T cells that were SARS-CoV-2-associated. Using the MIRA data, every spike-specific TCR was mapped to the spike region that the TCR reacted to and assigned to either a CD4 or a CD8 class. Log10-transformed breadth and depth values were compared by one-way ANOVA with Sidak's multiple comparisons tests. TCRdb carries this immuneACCESS record with in-frame sequences only. Its versions omit some clonotypes, under half of them owing to an unresolved V gene in the studies checked, with the rest unexplained. The DNA was the basis for D and trimming; V, J and clone size are from that table. For this sample the table gives some 150,000 clones, of which roughly 85% were detected only once. The ten largest clones capture less than 9.5% of the sample.

Worth noting for this clone: Its antigen remains unidentified. No much larger clone exists at a distance of one base, and base qualities are not known.

Interpreted using the paper, the time point label stands for: about 28 days (+/-7) after the second vaccine dose. Taken with the paper, the label for treatment or condition translates to: meningococcal conjugate vaccine given as trial control. Samples from vaccinated people were obtained from the UK trials COV001 and COV002, which included a single-blind randomized controlled phase 2/3 trial of AZD1222 (ChAdOx1 nCoV-19) in healthy adults. Trial participant PBMC samples were collected at day 0 and day 28 after the second dose for TCRbeta chain sequencing. The receptor was derived from an adult who received the MenACWY meningococcal vaccine as a control. The sequencing here drew on peripheral blood, taken 28 days after the second dose of the MenACWY control vaccine. The sequence joins TRBV10-3 to TRBJ2-3; the central 10 bases match TRBD1. The CDR3 protein is CAIGTGATDTQYF. In nucleotides, the sequence is TGTGCCATCGGGACAGGGGCAACAGATACGCAGTATTTT.